The clone carrying this T cell receptor (beta chain) appeared a few times. Its target is not known. The CDR3 contains 12 residues. The germline gives CDR1 SGHRS, CDR2 YFSETQ. V lost 0 bases and J lost 8, with 8 bases in between. Data came from immunoSEQ multiplex PCR; TCRdb stores just in-frame clones and leaves some out. Among more than 140,000 clones listed, approximately 90% were seen once. These data belong to a study of T cell responses to AZD1222 COVID-19 vaccine. General study points: Of spike-specific TCRs, nearly half reportedly target regions left unmutated in variants. The number of AZD1222 recipients seropositive at baseline was only five to seven.

The receptor was derived from an adult in good health. The specimen was peripheral blood, collected on day 0 of MenACWY control vaccination. This rearrangement joins TRBV5-1 to TRBJ1-1; unclear D gene. CDR3 sequence (DNA): TGCGCCAGCAGCTTGGACGCAGGAGAAGCTTTCTTT. Protein product: CASSLDAGEAFF.